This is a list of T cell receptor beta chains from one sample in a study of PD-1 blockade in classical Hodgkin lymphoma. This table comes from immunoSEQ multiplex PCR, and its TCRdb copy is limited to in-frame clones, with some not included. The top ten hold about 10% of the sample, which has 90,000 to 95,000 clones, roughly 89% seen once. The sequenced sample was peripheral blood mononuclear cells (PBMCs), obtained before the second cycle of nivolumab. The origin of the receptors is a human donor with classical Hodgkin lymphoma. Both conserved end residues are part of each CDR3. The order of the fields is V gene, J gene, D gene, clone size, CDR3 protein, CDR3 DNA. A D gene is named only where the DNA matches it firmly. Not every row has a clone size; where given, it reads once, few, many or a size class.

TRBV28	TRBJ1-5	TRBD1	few	CASSLYRDRVGQPQHF	TGTGCCAGCAGTTTGTACCGGGACAGGGTAGGTCAGCCCCAGCATTTT
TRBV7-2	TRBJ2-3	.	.	CASSLDWGGTDTQYF	TGTGCCAGCAGCTTAGATTGGGGGGGCACAGATACGCAGTATTTT
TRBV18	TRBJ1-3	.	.	CASSPPSGRQNSGNTIYF	TGTGCCAGCTCACCACCGTCGGGACGGCAAAACTCTGGAAACACCATATATTTT
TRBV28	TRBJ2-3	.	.	CASSLRETDTQYF	TGTGCCAGCAGTTTACGTGAGACAGATACGCAGTATTTT
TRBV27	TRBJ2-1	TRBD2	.	CASSLTPFVSGLATNEQFF	TGTGCCAGCAGTTTAACCCCTTTTGTTTCGGGACTAGCAACCAATGAGCAGTTCTTC
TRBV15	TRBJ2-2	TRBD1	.	CATRRGQENTGELFF	TGTGCCACCAGGAGGGGACAGGAGAACACCGGGGAGCTGTTTTTT
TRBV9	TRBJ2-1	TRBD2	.	CASSVALAGALGNEQFF	TGTGCCAGCAGCGTAGCTCTGGCGGGAGCCCTAGGAAATGAGCAGTTCTTC
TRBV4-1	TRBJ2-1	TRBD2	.	CASSQVLGLAAYNEQFF	TGCGCCAGCAGCCAAGTGTTGGGACTAGCGGCCTACAATGAGCAGTTCTTC
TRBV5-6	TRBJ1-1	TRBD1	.	CASMGQEVTEAFF	TGTGCCAGCATGGGACAGGAGGTCACTGAAGCTTTCTTT
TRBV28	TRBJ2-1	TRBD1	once	CASSHRGTSLYNEQFF	TGTGCCAGCAGCCACAGGGGTACCTCTCTGTACAATGAGCAGTTCTTC
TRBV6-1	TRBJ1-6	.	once	CASSGKIGSYNSPLHF	TGTGCCAGCAGTGGAAAGATAGGCTCCTATAATTCACCCCTCCACTTT
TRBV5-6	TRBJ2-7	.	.	CASSLIGLHPYF	TGTGCCAGCAGCTTGATCGGGCTCCATCCGTACTTC
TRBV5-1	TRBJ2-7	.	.	CASTDAAREQYF	TGCGCCAGCACGGACGCGGCTAGGGAGCAGTACTTC
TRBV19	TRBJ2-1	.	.	CASWTESYNEQFF	TGTGCCAGTTGGACGGAGTCCTACAATGAGCAGTTCTTC
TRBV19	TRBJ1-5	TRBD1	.	CASSRDRGNQPQHF	TGTGCCAGTAGTAGGGACAGGGGCAATCAGCCCCAGCATTTT
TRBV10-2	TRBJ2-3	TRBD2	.	CASSDRGADTQYF	TGCGCCAGCAGTGACCGGGGGGCAGATACGCAGTATTTT
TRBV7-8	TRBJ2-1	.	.	CASSPDYWPEQFF	TGTGCCAGCAGCCCTGACTACTGGCCTGAGCAGTTCTTC
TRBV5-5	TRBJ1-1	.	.	CASSLWENTEAFF	TGTGCCAGCAGCTTGTGGGAGAACACTGAAGCTTTCTTT
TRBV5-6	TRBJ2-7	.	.	CASSFLGRSEQYF	TGTGCCAGCAGCTTTCTCGGGCGTTCCGAGCAGTACTTC
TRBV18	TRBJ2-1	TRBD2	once	CASSRTGTNNEQFF	TGTGCCAGCTCTCGTACCGGGACTAACAATGAGCAGTTCTTC
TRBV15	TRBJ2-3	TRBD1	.	CATSRTGAPTDTQYF	TGTGCCACCAGCAGGACAGGGGCACCCACAGATACGCAGTATTTT
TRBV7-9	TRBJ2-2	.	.	CASIPLERANTGELFF	TGTGCCAGCATCCCCCTTGAGCGTGCGAACACCGGGGAGCTGTTTTTT
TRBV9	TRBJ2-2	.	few	CASSAPGYSTGELFF	TGTGCCAGCAGCGCGCCGGGGTACAGCACCGGGGAGCTGTTTTTT
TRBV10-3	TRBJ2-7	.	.	CAISGGDSTPTYEQYF	TGTGCCATCAGTGGGGGGGACAGCACGCCCACCTACGAGCAGTACTTC
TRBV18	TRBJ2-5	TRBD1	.	CASSPWDSARVGTQYF	TGTGCCAGCTCACCTTGGGACAGTGCCCGGGTTGGGACCCAGTACTTC
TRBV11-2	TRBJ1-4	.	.	CASSLGPRGGIEKLFF	TGTGCCAGCAGCTTAGGGCCGAGGGGAGGGATAGAAAAACTGTTTTTT
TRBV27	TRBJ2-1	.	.	CASSLRNSYNEQFF	TGTGCCAGCAGTTTGCGTAACTCCTACAATGAGCAGTTCTTC
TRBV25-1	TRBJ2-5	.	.	CASSEYSQGLLETQYF	TGTGCCAGCAGTGAATATTCCCAAGGGCTCCTCGAGACCCAGTACTTC
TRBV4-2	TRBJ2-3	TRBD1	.	CASSRTGETTQYF	TGTGCCAGCAGCCGGACAGGGGAGACTACGCAGTATTTT
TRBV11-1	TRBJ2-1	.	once	CASSLHGASGPFYNEQFF	TGTGCCAGCAGCTTACACGGTGCGTCGGGACCCTTCTACAATGAGCAGTTCTTC
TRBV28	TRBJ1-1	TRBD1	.	CASTGGPEAFF	TGTGCCAGCACAGGGGGCCCTGAAGCTTTCTTT
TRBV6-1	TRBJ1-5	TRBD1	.	CASSEQGANQPQHF	TGTGCCAGCAGTGAACAGGGGGCCAATCAGCCCCAGCATTTT
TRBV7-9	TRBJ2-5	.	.	CASSKGRYQETQYF	TGTGCCAGCAGCAAGGGACGGTACCAAGAGACCCAGTACTTC
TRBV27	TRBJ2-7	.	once	CASSPQGPYEQYF	TGTGCCAGCAGTCCACAGGGTCCCTACGAGCAGTACTTC
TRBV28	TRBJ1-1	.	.	CASSFEGGLGTEAFF	TGTGCCAGCAGTTTTGAGGGAGGGTTGGGCACTGAAGCTTTCTTT
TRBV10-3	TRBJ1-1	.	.	CAINQGEVTEAFF	TGTGCCATCAACCAGGGCGAAGTGACTGAAGCTTTCTTT
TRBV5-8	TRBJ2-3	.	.	CASSFGSIDTQYF	TGTGCCAGCAGCTTTGGGTCGATAGATACGCAGTATTTT
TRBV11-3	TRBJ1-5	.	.	CASSPQGEPQHF	TGTGCCAGCAGCCCTCAAGGGGAGCCCCAGCATTTT
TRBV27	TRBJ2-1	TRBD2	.	CASSLGSGNEQFF	TGTGCCAGCAGTTTGGGTAGCGGGAATGAGCAGTTCTTC
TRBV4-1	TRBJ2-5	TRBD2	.	CASSQAGGGGETQYF	TGCGCCAGCAGCCAAGCTGGTGGGGGGGGAGAGACCCAGTACTTC
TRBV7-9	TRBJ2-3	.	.	CASSLARLAADTQYF	TGTGCCAGCAGCTTAGCGAGGCTAGCCGCAGATACGCAGTATTTT
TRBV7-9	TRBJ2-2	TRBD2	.	CASSYTSGSNTGELFF	TGTGCCAGCAGCTATACTAGCGGTTCGAACACCGGGGAGCTGTTTTTT
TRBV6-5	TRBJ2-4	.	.	CASSYGLAKNIQYF	TGTGCCAGCAGTTACGGACTAGCCAAAAACATTCAGTACTTC
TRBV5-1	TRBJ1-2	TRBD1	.	CASSTTGQGYGYTF	TGCGCCAGCAGCACAACGGGACAGGGCTATGGCTACACCTTC